This T cell receptor (beta chain) was observed in a study of a mutant IDH1 vaccine in newly diagnosed glioma. Across the whole study: Commencement of vaccination occurred 4-6 weeks following radiotherapy alone, or concurrently with temozolomide cycles. The earlier regimen, radiotherapy, temozolomide, or both, was most often both. General observations from the study: Variations in leading peripheral T cell clonotypes appeared to have no connection with pseudoprogression. Vaccine-induced responses were seen in approximately 93% of patients, spanning several MHC alleles.

Clones were sequenced by immunoSEQ multiplex PCR, and TCRdb holds only the in-frame ones, with some missing. The table records about 60,000 clones, roughly 84% of them present only once. On this clone itself: No antigen is known for it.

Time point here: week 35, safety follow-up. In the vaccine, a single dose held 300 ug of the mutant IDH1 20-mer peptide, along with topical imiquimod. Germline assignment: CDR1 SGHTA and CDR2 FQGNSA. The length of the CDR3 is 15 residues. V lost 1 base, J lost 5 bases, and 15 bases lay in between. The receptor's source is a man under 40 with glioma. Sequencing was performed on PBMCs, taken from a glioma patient whose treatment included an IDH1 peptide vaccine. J is TRBJ2-7 and V is TRBV7-2, with D possibly matching TRBD2 (6 bases). The CDR3 reads CASSLGWRGSDEQYF. In nucleotides, the CDR3 is TGTGCCAGCAGCTTAGGTTGGAGGGGTAGCGACGAGCAGTACTTC.